This T cell receptor (beta chain) was documented in a study of blood T cell repertoires in COVID-19. Study-level background: The samples span acute and convalescent COVID-19 from the United States, Italy and Spain. PBMCs, B-cell-depleted T cells, or T cells provided the cDNA or gDNA that made up the material.

TCRdb keeps only in-frame clones here, not all; method: immunoSEQ multiplex PCR. Seen here are roughly 40,000 clones, more than 80% observed once, and the top ten hold under 9.5%. CDR3 length equals 14 residues. CDR1 GTSNPN and CDR2 SVGIG come from the germline V gene (reference sequence). V gave up 0 bases and J gave up 0 bases, with 8 bases separating them. This TCR was sampled from a man between 25 and 39 years old with active or convalescent COVID-19. This chain links TRBV30 with TRBJ1-2; tentative D call: TRBD1 (5 bases). Sequenced sample: peripheral blood. The CDR3 DNA reads TGTGCCTGGAGTGTAGTCAGGGCTAACTATGGCTACACCTTC. It codes for CAWSVVRANYGYTF.